This is a list of T cell receptor beta chains from one sample in a study of cytomegalovirus exposure and HLA in healthy donors. The method was immunoSEQ multiplex PCR; TCRdb's version includes in-frame clones alone and lacks a portion of them. The sample contains approximately 100,000 clones, around 80% of which appear only once. The sample comprised PBMCs. The receptor set was obtained from a man aged 55-75 years in good health and CMV-seronegative. Each CDR3 is given with its conserved first and last residue. D genes are given only for firm matches. Rows may omit the clone size; those that give it use once, few, many or a size class.

size	V	J	D	DNA	CDR3
.	TRBV11-2	TRBJ1-6	TRBD1	TGTGCCAGCAGCCCACGTGGGACAGGGGTGGGATCACCCCTCCACTTT	CASSPRGTGVGSPLHF
.	TRBV5-1	TRBJ1-1	.	TGCGCCAGCAGCTTGGGGCTGACAGTGAACACTGAAGCTTTCTTT	CASSLGLTVNTEAFF
once	TRBV5-4	TRBJ2-1	TRBD2	TGTGCCAGCAGCCGGACTAGCGGGGGGTCGGGGTACAATGAGCAGTTCTTC	CASSRTSGGSGYNEQFF
.	TRBV7-9	TRBJ2-3	.	TGTGCCAGCAGCCCTAGCCTAGGCATAGATACGCAGTATTTT	CASSPSLGIDTQYF
few	TRBV5-1	TRBJ1-5	.	TGCGCCAGCAGCCTCAACAGGGATCAGCCCCAGCATTTT	CASSLNRDQPQHF
.	TRBV10-3	TRBJ1-1	.	TGTGCCATCAATCAACAGGGCCGGACTGAAGCTTTCTTT	CAINQQGRTEAFF
.	TRBV5-6	TRBJ2-7	.	TGTGCCAGCAGCTTGAGCTCAGGTATCAGCTTTTACGAGCAGTACTTC	CASSLSSGISFYEQYF
.	TRBV5-1	TRBJ2-1	TRBD1	TGCGCCAGCAGCTCCGGGACAGGGGGCTTAGAGGAGCAGTTCTTC	CASSSGTGGLEEQFF
.	TRBV5-5	TRBJ1-2	.	TGTGCCAGCAGCTCACCGACAGGAAACTATGGCTACACCTTC	CASSSPTGNYGYTF
.	TRBV2	TRBJ2-1	.	TGTGCCACCAGACCGGGTCACATATACAATGAGCAGTTCTTC	CATRPGHIYNEQFF
few	TRBV28	TRBJ1-6	.	TGTGCCAGCAGTTTTCTCACGGGGAGTTCACCCCTCCACTTT	CASSFLTGSSPLHF
.	TRBV29-1	TRBJ2-7	.	TGCAGCGTTGCCAGGGGCCACGAGCAGTACTTC	CSVARGHEQYF
few	TRBV15	TRBJ2-1	.	TGTGCCACCAGCCTGAGGTCAGCTCCAGGACTAAACAATGAGCAGTTCTTC	CATSLRSAPGLNNEQFF
once	TRBV19	TRBJ2-3	TRBD1	TGTGCCAGTAGAGGACAGGGGAGGTATACGCAGTATTTT	CASRGQGRYTQYF
medium-sized	TRBV4-3	TRBJ1-3	.	TGCGCCAGCAGCCAACAGCGCTATAGCGGAAACACCATATATTTT	CASSQQRYSGNTIYF
.	TRBV6-4	TRBJ1-1	.	TGTGCCAGCAGTGCGAATCCAGGCACTGAAGCTTTCTTT	CASSANPGTEAFF
few	TRBV5-6	TRBJ1-6	TRBD1	TGTGCCAGCAGCCCCGGGGACAGGGGAGTTTCACCCCTCCACTTT	CASSPGDRGVSPLHF
.	TRBV5-1	TRBJ1-2	.	TGCGCCAGCAGCTTGGGTGGCCCCAGGCATGATGGCTACACCTTC	CASSLGGPRHDGYTF
few	TRBV4-1	TRBJ1-4	.	TGCGCCAGCAGCCCCTATGAGGTTGTTAATGAAAAACTGTTTTTT	CASSPYEVVNEKLFF
.	TRBV10-3	TRBJ1-6	TRBD1	TGTGCCATCAGCCCAGGGGGCGGTTCACCCCTCCACTTT	CAISPGGGSPLHF
.	TRBV7-8	TRBJ2-1	TRBD2	TGTGCCAGCAGCTTACCGGGGGGGTCCTACAATGAGCAGTTCTTC	CASSLPGGSYNEQFF
.	TRBV6-1	TRBJ1-4	.	TGTGCCAGCAGCGGACAGCCGCGTGAAAAACTGTTTTTT	CASSGQPREKLFF
.	TRBV6-5	TRBJ2-1	.	TGTGCCAGCAGTGGCCTAAGACAGACCGAGCAGTTCTTC	CASSGLRQTEQFF
.	TRBV4-2	TRBJ2-1	.	TGTGCCAGCAGCCACGCGGAAGACAGTCGTGAGCAGTTCTTC	CASSHAEDSREQFF
.	TRBV5-1	TRBJ2-3	TRBD2	TGCGCCAGCAGCGGCGGGGGGAGCACAGATACGCAGTATTTT	CASSGGGSTDTQYF
.	TRBV25-1	TRBJ1-1	.	TGTGCCAGCAGTGACCGGAGTGGAGGTGCTGAAGCTTTCTTT	CASSDRSGGAEAFF
.	TRBV28	TRBJ2-3	.	TGTGCCAGCAGTCCTCCAGGGACAGATACGCAGTATTTT	CASSPPGTDTQYF
few	TRBV5-1	TRBJ2-1	.	TGCGCCAGCAGCTATGAAAGAATCGAGGAGTTCTTC	CASSYERIEEFF
.	TRBV7-3	TRBJ1-2	TRBD1	TGTGCCAGCAGCTTAGGACAGGGTGGTGGCTACACCTTC	CASSLGQGGGYTF
.	TRBV6-5	TRBJ1-2	.	TGTGCCAGCAGTTTTACCGGGACAACCTATGGCTACACCTTC	CASSFTGTTYGYTF
.	TRBV6-5	TRBJ2-7	.	TGTGCCAGCAGTTACCGCAAGAGCTCCTACGAGCAGTACTTC	CASSYRKSSYEQYF
.	TRBV18	TRBJ2-7	.	TGTGCCAGCTCACCACGACAGGAGAGCTCCTACGAGCAGTACTTC	CASSPRQESSYEQYF